This T cell receptor (beta chain) was sequenced during a study of molecular identifiers for immune sequencing clone quantification (dated by TCRdb to about 2018). Notes on the research overall: In a replicate experiment, RNA from roughly 21,000 or 96,000 naive CD8 T cells was split into five aliquots, four of which were sequenced. This methods study benchmarked molecular-identifier clustering-based TCR repertoire sequencing (MIDCIRS) and TCR RNA copy counting, using CD8 T cells to do so. The full study reports these points: Spiked-in Jurkat TCR RNA equal to a single cell's worth was reported to be detectable even within 1,100,000 naive CD8 T cells. Naive libraries contained spiked-in Jurkat TCR RNA (10 copies' worth), which is not part of the donor repertoire. Identical TCR molecules sharing a barcode could cause highly expanded clone sizes to be underestimated. Modeling indicated 2.5 to 3.5 TCR RNA copies recovered per cell, compared with 7.5 to 10 by digital PCR, which implies a capture efficiency of approximately 29%. Clones above 20 RNA copies held over 97% of molecules in CMV-specific effector cells but under 1% in naive cells. Without barcode sub-clustering, chimeric consensus sequences inflated TCR diversity; chimeras reached as high as 47%.

Naive CD8 T cell libraries were made from around 18,000 to 910,000 sorted cells using 10%, 30% or 50% of purified RNA. Naive CD8 T cells, defined as CD8+CD4-CCR7+CD45RA+, were FACS-sorted into RLT Plus buffer on a BD FACSAria II. To test detection sensitivity, Jurkat RNA equivalent to more than 8 TCR copies was spiked into samples of about 18,000-1,000,000 naive CD8 T cells. Enrichment of CD8 T cells was done with RosetteSep CD8+ T Cell Enrichment Cocktail plus Ficoll-Paque, and ACK red cell lysis came afterward. On this clonotype itself: What this receptor recognizes is not known. No much larger clone exists at a distance of one base, and base qualities are not known.

Library construction relied on PCR. The sequencer was a NextSeq 500. Bulk TCR libraries were made following a previously described method, with the TCR primers given in Table S5. The Qiagen AllPrep DNA/RNA kit was used to purify total RNA. Before analysis, reads from multiple sequencing runs of one library were combined. The authors' pipeline ran thus. Only reads with exact TCR constant sequence were kept, trimmed to 150 nt, and grouped by their 12-nt molecular barcodes. Reads in each barcode group were sub-clustered using a 15% Levenshtein threshold, and a quality-weighted consensus sequence was built for each RNA molecule. Non-functional sequences were removed, as were lower-count sequences one edit away from another. Based on a fit of two negative binomial distributions, barcode sub-clusters having less than 20% of the maximum read count were discarded. TCRdb redid the processing of the public reads, applying fastp at Q25 and MiXCR, and retained in-frame beta chains. All rows with the same CDR3 protein become a single entry with the most common DNA and genes. TCRdb's processing, not the authors' own work, is the source of the V and J calls. This sample comprises about 320,000 distinct CDR3 sequences, roughly a quarter of them detected only once. The ten largest clones add up to around 0.74% of the sample.

V sheds 6 bases and J sheds 1 base, leaving 21 bases between their ends. Including the terminal cysteine and phenylalanine, the CDR3 comprises 17 residues. Here the CDR3 DNA is all that survives: 51 bases in frame from base 1. In the germline V gene, CDR1 corresponds to SGHVS and CDR2 to FQNEAQ. The clonotype comes from a human donor in good health. Some libraries in this study had Jurkat cell RNA spiked in. The rearranged chain carries TRBV7-8 and TRBJ2-5, with the D call perhaps TRBD1 or TRBD2, as 5 bases match in each case. The material sequenced was naive CD8+ T cells from blood, with Jurkat cell RNA spiked in. Read against the paper, the sample's cell subset or site label means: FACS-sorted CD8+CD4-CCR7+CD45RA+ naive T cells. The nucleotides are TGTGCCAGCAGTTACCCCGCGTTGGTGGGGGTCCAAGAGACCCAGTACTTC. The encoded protein is CASSYPALVGVQETQYF. Reference TRBV7-8 and TRBJ2-5 proteins supply the regions before and after the CDR3; the full variable domain is: GAGVSQSPRYKVAKRGQDVALRCDPISGHVSLFWYQQALGQGPEFLTYFQNEAQLDKSGLPSDRFFAERPEGSVSTLKIQRTQQEDSAVYLCASSYPALVGVQETQYFGPGTRLLVL.